What follows is one T cell receptor beta chain and its context. The data are from a study of T cell repertoires in cytomegalovirus infection. TCRdb reprocessed the reads with MiXCR, giving one entry per CDR3 protein. The sample yields roughly 600,000 distinct CDR3 sequences, roughly 26% seen once. The source of this sequence is a human donor in good health (CMV status not recorded). Some clones in this sample may be carry-over from other donors' samples. Material: CD8+ T cells from PBMCs.

CDR3 amino acids: CASSLRASGGLRDEQFF. The CDR3 DNA sequence: TGTGCCAGCAGCTTACGGGCTAGCGGGGGACTCAGGGATGAGCAGTTCTTC. This chain uses TRBV7-6 with TRBJ2-1, with 10 positions matching TRBD2. This CDR3 comprises 17 residues. Germline V CDR1 and CDR2: SGHVS, FNYEAQ. V gave up 2 bases and J gave up 8 bases; unmatched junction bases: 12.